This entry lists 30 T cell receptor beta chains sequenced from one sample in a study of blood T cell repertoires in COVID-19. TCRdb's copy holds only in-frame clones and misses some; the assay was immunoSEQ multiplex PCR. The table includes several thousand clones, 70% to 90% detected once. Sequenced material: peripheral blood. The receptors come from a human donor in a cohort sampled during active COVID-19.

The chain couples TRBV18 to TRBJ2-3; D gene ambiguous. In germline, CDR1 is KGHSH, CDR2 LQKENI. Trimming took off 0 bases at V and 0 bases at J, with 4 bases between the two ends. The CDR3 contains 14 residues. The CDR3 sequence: CASSPPSSTDTQYF. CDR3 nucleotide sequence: TGTGCCAGCTCACCACCTTCTAGCACAGATACGCAGTATTTT.

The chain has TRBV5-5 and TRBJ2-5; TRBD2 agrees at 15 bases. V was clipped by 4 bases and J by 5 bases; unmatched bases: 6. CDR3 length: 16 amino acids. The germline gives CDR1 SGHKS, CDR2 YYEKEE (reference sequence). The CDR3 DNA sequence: TGTGCCAGCAGCCCTGGACTAGCGGGAGGGTGGGAGACCCAGTACTTC. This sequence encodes CASSPGLAGGWETQYF.

CDR3 DNA sequence: TGTGCCAGCAGCCAAGGGGGCTCTTCTATCACAGATACGCAGTATTTT. It translates to CASSQGGSSITDTQYF. The V and J genes are TRBV4-2 and TRBJ2-3; TRBD1 is a possible D gene (5 bases). The V end lost 1 base, the J end lost 2 bases, and 13 bases lay between the germline ends. CDR3 length equals 16 residues. Germline V gene sequence: CDR1 LGHNA, CDR2 YNFKEQ.

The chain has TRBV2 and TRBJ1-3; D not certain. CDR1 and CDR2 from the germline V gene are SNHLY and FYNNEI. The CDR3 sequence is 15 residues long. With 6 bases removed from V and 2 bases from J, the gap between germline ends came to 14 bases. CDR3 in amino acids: CASSGLGNPGNTIYF. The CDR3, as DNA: TGTGCCAGCAGCGGACTCGGGAACCCTGGAAACACCATATATTTT.

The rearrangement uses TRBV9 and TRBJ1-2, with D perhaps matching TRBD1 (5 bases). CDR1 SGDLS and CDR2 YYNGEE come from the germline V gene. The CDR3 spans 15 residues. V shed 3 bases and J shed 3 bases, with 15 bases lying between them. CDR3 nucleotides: TGTGCCAGCAGCGCCGCCGGGGGGGGATACTATGGCTACACCTTC. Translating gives CASSAAGGGYYGYTF.

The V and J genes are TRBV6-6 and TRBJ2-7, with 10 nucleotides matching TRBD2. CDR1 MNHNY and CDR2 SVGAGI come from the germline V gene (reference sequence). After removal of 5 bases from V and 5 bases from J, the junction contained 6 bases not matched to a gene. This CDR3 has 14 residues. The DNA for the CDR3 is TGTGCCAGCAGTGATAGCGGGAGGACCAACGAGCAGTACTTC. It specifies CASSDSGRTNEQYF.

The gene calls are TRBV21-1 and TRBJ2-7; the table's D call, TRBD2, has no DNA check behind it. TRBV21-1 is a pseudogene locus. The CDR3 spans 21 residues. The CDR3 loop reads CASSKGRGGAGFLPSSYEQYF. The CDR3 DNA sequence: TGTGCCAGCAGCAAAGGTCGGGGTGGAGCCGGCTTCTTGCCAAGCTCCTACGAGCAGTACTTC.

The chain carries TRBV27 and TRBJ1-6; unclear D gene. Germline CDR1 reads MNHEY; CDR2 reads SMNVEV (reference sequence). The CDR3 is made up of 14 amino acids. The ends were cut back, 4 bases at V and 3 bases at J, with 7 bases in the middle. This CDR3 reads CASSSGFYNSPLHF. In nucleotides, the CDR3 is TGTGCCAGCAGTTCCGGGTTCTATAATTCACCCCTCCACTTT.

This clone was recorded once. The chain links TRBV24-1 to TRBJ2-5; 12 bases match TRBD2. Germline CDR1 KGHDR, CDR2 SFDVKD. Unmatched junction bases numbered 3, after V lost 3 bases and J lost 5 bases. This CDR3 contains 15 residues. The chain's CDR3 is CATSDRTSGIETQYF. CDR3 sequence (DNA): TGTGCCACCAGTGATCGGACTAGCGGGATTGAGACCCAGTACTTC.

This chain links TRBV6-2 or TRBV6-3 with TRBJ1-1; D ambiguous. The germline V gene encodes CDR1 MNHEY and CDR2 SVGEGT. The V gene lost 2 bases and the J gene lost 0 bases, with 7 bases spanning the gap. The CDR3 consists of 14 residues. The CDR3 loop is CASSYVRLNTEAFF. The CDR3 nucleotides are TGTGCCAGCAGTTACGTGAGATTGAACACTGAAGCTTTCTTT.

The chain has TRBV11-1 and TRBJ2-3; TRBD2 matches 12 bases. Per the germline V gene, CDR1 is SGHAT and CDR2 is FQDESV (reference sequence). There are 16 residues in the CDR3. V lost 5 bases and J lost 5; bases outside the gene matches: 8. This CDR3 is CASSLLTSGRKDTQYF. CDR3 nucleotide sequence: TGTGCCAGCAGCCTGTTGACTAGCGGGAGAAAAGATACGCAGTATTTT.

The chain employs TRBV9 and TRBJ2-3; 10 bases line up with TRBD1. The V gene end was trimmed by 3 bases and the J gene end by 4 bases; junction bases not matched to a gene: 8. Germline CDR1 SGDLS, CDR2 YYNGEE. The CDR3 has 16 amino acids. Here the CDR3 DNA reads TGTGCCAGCAGCGCGACAGGGGGCTTAGGGTCAGATACGCAGTATTTT. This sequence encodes CASSATGGLGSDTQYF.

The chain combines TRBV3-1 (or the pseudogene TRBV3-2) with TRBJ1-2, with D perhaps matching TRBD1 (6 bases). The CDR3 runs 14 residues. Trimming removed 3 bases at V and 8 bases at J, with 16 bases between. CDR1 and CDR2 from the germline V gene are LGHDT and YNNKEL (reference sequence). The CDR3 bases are TGTGCCAGCAGCCAGACTCAGGGGCGTGGGGGCTACACCTTC. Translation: CASSQTQGRGGYTF.

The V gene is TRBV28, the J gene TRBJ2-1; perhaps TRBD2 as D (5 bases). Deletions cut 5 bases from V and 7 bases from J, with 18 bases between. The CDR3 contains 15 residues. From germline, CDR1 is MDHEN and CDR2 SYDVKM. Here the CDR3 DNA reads TGTGCCAGCAGTCCCAAGATCCTGCGGAGGAATGAGCAGTTCTTC. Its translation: CASSPKILRRNEQFF.

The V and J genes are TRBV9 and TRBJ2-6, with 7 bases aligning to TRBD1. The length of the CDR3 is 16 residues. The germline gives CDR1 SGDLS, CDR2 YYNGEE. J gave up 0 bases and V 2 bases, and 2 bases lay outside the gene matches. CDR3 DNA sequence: TGTGCCAGCAGCGTCGACAGGGACTCTGGGGCCAACGTCCTGACTTTC. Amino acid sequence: CASSVDRDSGANVLTF.

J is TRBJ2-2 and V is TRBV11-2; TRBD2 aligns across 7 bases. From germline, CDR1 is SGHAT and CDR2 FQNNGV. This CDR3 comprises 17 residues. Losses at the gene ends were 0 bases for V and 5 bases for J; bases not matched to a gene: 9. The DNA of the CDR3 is TGTGCCAGCAGCTTAGATCTTACGGCGGGAGTTACCGGGGAGCTGTTTTTT. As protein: CASSLDLTAGVTGELFF.

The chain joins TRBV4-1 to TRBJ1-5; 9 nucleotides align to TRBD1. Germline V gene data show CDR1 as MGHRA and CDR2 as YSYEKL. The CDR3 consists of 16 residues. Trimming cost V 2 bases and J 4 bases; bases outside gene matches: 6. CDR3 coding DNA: TGCGCCAGCAGCCAACTGGACAGGGGAGGGAATCAGCCCCAGCATTTT. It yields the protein CASSQLDRGGNQPQHF.

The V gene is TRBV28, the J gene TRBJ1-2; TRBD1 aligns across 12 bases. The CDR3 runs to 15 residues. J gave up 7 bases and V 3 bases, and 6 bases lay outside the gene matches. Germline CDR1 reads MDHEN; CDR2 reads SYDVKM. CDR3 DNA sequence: TGTGCCAGCAGTTTCTCCGGGACAGGGGGCCTTGGCTACACCTTC. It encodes CASSFSGTGGLGYTF.

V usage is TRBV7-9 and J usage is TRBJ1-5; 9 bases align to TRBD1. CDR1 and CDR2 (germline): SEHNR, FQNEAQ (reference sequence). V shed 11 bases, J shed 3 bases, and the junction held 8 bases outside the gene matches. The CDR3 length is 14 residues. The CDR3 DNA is TGTGCCGGGGGAGGGGACAGGGACAATCAGCCCCAGCATTTT. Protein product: CAGGGDRDNQPQHF.

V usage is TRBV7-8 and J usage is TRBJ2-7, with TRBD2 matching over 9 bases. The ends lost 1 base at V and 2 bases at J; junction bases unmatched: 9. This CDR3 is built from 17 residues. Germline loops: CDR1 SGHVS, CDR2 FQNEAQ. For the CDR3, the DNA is TGTGCCAGCAGCTTAGGAGGGTCAGCGGGAGGAACCTACGAGCAGTACTTC. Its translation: CASSLGGSAGGTYEQYF.

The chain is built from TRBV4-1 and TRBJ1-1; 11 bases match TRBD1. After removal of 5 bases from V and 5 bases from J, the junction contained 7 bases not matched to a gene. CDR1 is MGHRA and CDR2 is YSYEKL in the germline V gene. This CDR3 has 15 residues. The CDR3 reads CASSARDRGLTEAFF. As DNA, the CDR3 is TGCGCCAGCAGCGCCCGGGACAGGGGGTTGACTGAAGCTTTCTTT.

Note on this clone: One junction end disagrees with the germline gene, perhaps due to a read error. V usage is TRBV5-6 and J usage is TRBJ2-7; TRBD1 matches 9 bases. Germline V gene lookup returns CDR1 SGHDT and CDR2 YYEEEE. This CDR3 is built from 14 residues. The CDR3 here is CASTLGTGSNEQYF. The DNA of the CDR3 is TGTGCCAGCACCTTGGGGACAGGGTCCAACGAGCAGTACTTC. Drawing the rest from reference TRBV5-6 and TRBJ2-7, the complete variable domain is DAGVTQSPTHLIKTRGQQVTLRCSPKSGHDTVSWYQQALGQGPQFIFQYYEEEERQRGNFPDRFSGHQFPNYSSELNVNALLLGDSALYLCASTLGTGSNEQYFGPGTRLTVT.

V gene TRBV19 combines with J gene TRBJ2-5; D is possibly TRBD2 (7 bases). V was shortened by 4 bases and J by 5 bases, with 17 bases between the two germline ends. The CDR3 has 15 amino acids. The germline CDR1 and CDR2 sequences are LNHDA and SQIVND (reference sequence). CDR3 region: CASSKYGGLGETQYF. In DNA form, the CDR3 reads TGTGCCAGTAGTAAATACGGGGGGCTAGGGGAGACCCAGTACTTC.

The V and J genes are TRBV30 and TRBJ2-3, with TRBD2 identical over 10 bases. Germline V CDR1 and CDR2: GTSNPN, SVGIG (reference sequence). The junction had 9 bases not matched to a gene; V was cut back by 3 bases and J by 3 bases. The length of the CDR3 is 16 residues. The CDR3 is CAWRLAGASMTDTQYF. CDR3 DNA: TGTGCCTGGAGGCTAGCGGGAGCAAGTATGACAGATACGCAGTATTTT.

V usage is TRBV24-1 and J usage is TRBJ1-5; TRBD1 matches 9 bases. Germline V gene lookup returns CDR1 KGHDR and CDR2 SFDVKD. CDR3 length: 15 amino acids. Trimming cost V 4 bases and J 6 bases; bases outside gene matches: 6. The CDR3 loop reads CATSDPGQGGQPQHF. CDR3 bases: TGTGCCACCAGTGACCCGGGACAGGGAGGTCAGCCCCAGCATTTT.

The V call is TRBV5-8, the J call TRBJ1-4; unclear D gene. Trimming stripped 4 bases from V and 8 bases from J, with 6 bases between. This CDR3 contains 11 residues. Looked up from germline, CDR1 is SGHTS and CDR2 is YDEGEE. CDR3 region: CASSLNEKLFF. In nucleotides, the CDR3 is TGTGCCAGCAGCCTAAACGAAAAACTGTTTTTT. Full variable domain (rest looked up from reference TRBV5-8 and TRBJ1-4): EAGVTQSPTHLIKTRGQQATLRCSPISGHTSVYWYQQALGLGLQFLLWYDEGEERNRGNFPPRFSGRQFPNYSSELNVNALELEDSALYLCASSLNEKLFFGSGTQLSVL.

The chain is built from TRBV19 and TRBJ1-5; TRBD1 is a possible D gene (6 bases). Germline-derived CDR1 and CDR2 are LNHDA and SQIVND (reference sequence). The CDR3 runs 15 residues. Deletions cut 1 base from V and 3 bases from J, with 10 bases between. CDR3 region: CASSIGTVHNQPQHF. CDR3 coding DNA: TGTGCCAGTAGTATAGGGACAGTGCACAATCAGCCCCAGCATTTT.

Here the CDR3 reads CASSQRDRSTGELFF. For the CDR3, the DNA is TGTGCCAGCAGCCAAAGGGACAGGAGCACCGGGGAGCTGTTTTTT. The chain links TRBV7-9 to TRBJ2-2, with 8 bases identical to TRBD1. Looked up from germline, CDR1 is SEHNR and CDR2 is FQNEAQ (reference sequence). The CDR3 spans 15 residues. Trimming removed 5 bases from V and 4 bases from J; junction bases left unmatched: 6.

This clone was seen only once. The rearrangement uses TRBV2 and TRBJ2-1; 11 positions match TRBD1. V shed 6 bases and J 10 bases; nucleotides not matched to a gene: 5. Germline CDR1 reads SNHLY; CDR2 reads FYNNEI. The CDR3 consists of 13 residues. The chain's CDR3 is CASRGQGAQEQFF. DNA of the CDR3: TGTGCCAGCAGAGGACAGGGGGCTCAAGAGCAGTTCTTC.

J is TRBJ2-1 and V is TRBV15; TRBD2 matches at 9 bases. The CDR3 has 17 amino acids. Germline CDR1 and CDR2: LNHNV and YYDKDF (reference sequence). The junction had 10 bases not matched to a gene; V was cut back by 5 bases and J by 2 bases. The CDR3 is CATSPGGLALTYNEQFF. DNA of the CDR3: TGTGCCACCAGCCCTGGGGGACTAGCCCTTACCTACAATGAGCAGTTCTTC.